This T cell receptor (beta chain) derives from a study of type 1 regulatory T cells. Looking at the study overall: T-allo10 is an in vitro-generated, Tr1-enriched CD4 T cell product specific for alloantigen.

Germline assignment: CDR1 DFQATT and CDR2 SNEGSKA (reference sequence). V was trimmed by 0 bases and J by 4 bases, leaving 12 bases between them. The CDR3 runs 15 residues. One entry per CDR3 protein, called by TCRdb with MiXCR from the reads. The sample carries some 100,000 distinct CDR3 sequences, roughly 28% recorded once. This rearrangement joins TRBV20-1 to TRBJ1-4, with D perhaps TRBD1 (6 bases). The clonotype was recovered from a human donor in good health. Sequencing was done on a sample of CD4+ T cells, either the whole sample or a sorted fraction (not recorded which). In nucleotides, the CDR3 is TGCAGTGCTAGAGATCGGACAGCTTATAATGAAAAACTGTTTTTT. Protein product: CSARDRTAYNEKLFF.